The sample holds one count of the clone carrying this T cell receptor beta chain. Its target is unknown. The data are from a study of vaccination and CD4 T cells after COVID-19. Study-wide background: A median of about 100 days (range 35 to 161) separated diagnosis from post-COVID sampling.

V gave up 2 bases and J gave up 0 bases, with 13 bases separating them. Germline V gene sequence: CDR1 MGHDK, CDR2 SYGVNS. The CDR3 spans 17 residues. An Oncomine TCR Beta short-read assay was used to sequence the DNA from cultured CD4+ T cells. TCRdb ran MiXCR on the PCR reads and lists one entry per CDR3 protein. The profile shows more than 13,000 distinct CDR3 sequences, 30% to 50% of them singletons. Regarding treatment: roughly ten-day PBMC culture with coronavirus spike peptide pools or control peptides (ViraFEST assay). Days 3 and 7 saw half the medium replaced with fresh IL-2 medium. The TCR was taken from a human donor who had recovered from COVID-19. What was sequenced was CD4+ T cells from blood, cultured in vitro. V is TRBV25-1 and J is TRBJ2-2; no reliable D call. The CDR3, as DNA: TGTGCCAGCAGTGAAGCCCTGGGTAACGCGAACACCGGGGAGCTGTTTTTT. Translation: CASSEALGNANTGELFF. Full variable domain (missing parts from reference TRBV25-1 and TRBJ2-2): EADIYQTPRYLVIGTGKKITLECSQTMGHDKMYWYQQDPGMELHLIHYSYGVNSTEKGDLSSESTVSRIRTEHFPLTLESARPSHTSQYLCASSEALGNANTGELFFGEGSRLTVL.